These T cell receptor beta chains were read from a single sample in a study of T cells in localized non-small cell lung cancer. TCRdb keeps only in-frame clones here, not all; method: immunoSEQ multiplex PCR. The sample holds 45,000 to 65,000 clones, roughly 90% seen once. Sequencing used peripheral blood, obtained before any cancer treatment. The source is a man aged 40 to 75 with stage I squamous cell lung carcinoma. CDR3s include the opening cysteine and the closing phenylalanine or tryptophan. The D gene is left open where the match is weak. The listing skips clone size in some rows; elsewhere it reads once, few, many or a size class.

CDR3nt | CDR3aa | d_gene | abundance | j_gene | v_gene
TGTGCCAGCAGCTTAGGTTATGGTCGGGGCAGGAACACCGGGGAGCTGTTTTTT | CASSLGYGRGRNTGELFF | - | - | TRBJ2-2 | TRBV7-6
TGTGCCAGCAGCAAAGAGTCTCGGGACTGTTCCAACACCGGGGAGCTGTTTTTT | CASSKESRDCSNTGELFF | - | - | TRBJ2-2 | TRBV21-1
TGTGCCAGCAGCTTTCCAGGGAACAATGAGCAGTTCTTC | CASSFPGNNEQFF | - | - | TRBJ2-1 | TRBV11-2
TGTGCCAGCAGCTTGACGGCAACTAATGAAAAACTGTTTTTT | CASSLTATNEKLFF | - | - | TRBJ1-4 | TRBV7-2
TGTGCCAGCTCCGCGGGGGGGACAGTTTCTGAAGCTTTCTTT | CASSAGGTVSEAFF | TRBD1 | - | TRBJ1-1 | TRBV18
TGCGCCAGTTCAAGGGCAGGGGAAGACTATGGCTACACCTTC | CASSRAGEDYGYTF | - | - | TRBJ1-2 | TRBV5-1
TGTGCCAGCAGCAAACTCAGGGGGAATGAGCAGTTCTTC | CASSKLRGNEQFF | - | - | TRBJ2-1 | TRBV21-1
TGTGCCAGCTCTCCGAGGGACAGAACGCTGAACACTGAAGCTTTCTTT | CASSPRDRTLNTEAFF | TRBD1 | - | TRBJ1-1 | TRBV18
TGTGCCAGCAGTTTATCGGGACAGCACAACAATGAGCAGTTCTTC | CASSLSGQHNNEQFF | TRBD1 | - | TRBJ2-1 | TRBV27
TGTGCCAGCAGTACCGGGACAGGGAGTAAACTGTTTTTT | CASSTGTGSKLFF | TRBD1 | - | TRBJ1-4 | TRBV28
TGTGCCAGTACCGAGACCGGGAACATTCAGTACTTC | CASTETGNIQYF | - | once | TRBJ2-4 | TRBV19
TGCGCCAGCACCTCAGGACCACAGGGGGTTGAAGGAGAGCAGTACTTC | CASTSGPQGVEGEQYF | TRBD1 | - | TRBJ2-7 | TRBV5-1
TGTGCCAGCAGCTTGAGGTTGGAGAACACTGAAGCTTTCTTT | CASSLRLENTEAFF | - | few | TRBJ1-1 | TRBV5-6
TGTGCCAGCAAGACTAGCTGGGGACAGGAGACCCAGTACTTC | CASKTSWGQETQYF | - | - | TRBJ2-5 | TRBV2